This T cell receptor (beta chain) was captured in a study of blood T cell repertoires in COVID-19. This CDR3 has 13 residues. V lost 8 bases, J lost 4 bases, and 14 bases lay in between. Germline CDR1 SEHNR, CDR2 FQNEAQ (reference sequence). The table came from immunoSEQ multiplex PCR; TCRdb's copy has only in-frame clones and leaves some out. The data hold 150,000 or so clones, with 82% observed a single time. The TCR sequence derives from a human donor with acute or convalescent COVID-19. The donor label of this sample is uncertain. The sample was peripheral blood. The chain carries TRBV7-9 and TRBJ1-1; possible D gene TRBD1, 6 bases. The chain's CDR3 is CASWGQGGTEAFF. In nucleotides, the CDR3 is TGTGCCAGCTGGGGGCAGGGCGGCACTGAAGCTTTCTTT.